Listed here is a single T cell receptor beta chain. Profiled with immunoSEQ multiplex PCR; TCRdb holds only in-frame clones, not every one. The table records some 100,000 clones, about 94% of them present only once. CDR3 length: 14 residues. The germline V gene has CDR1 KGHSH and CDR2 LQKENI. Trimming took 5 bases from V and 5 from J; bases not matched to a gene: 5. The data originate from a study of T cell changes during pregnancy in multiple sclerosis. This rearrangement joins TRBV18 to TRBJ1-5; TRBD1 agrees at 8 bases. The material was peripheral blood, obtained before pregnancy. The clonotype comes from a female donor with multiple sclerosis, enrolled in a pregnancy study. In DNA form, the CDR3 reads TGTGCCAGCTCAAAGGGACAGGAGTATCAGCCCCAGCATTTT. Translated, it gives CASSKGQEYQPQHF.